This T cell receptor beta chain was recovered during a study of blood T cell repertoires in COVID-19. Study information: Nucleic acid was either cDNA or gDNA, and it came from T cells, B-cell-depleted T cells, or PBMCs.

Original processing methods: Using reference gene primer amplification, nucleated cell counts were estimated. TCRdb keeps only in-frame clones here, not all; method: immunoSEQ multiplex PCR. That table furnishes V, J and clone size, whereas the DNA furnished D and trimming. The sample comprises approximately 70,000 clones, roughly 91% of which are singletons, and 6% to 7.5% rests with the top ten. The Seattle site enrolled patients during active infection and followed them longitudinally. The germline V gene encodes CDR1 SGHRS and CDR2 YFSETQ. The CDR3 has 16 amino acids. Trimming removed 1 base at V and 8 bases at J, with 21 bases between.

The specimen was peripheral blood. The clonotype comes from a man in his forties with COVID-19, enrolled during active disease. The chain has TRBV5-1 and TRBJ1-2; maybe TRBD1 (6 bases). The CDR3 DNA is TGCGCCAGCAGCTTGATCGGCAGGGGCCGTCCGGAGGGCTACACCTTC. Its protein product is CASSLIGRGRPEGYTF.